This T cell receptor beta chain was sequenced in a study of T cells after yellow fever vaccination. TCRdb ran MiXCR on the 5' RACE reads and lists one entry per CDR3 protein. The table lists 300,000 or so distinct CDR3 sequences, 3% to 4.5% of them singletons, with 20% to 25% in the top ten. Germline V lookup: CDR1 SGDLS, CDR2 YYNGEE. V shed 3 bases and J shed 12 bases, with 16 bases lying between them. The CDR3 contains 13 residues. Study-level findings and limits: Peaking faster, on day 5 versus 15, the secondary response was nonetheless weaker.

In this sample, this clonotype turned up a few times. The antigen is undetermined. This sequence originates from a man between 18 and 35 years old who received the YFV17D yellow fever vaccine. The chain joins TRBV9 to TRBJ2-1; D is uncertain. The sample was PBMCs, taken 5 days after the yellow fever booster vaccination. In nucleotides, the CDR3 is TGTGCCAGCAGCGCCGGACCCAATGCCAGGCAGTTCTTC. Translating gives CASSAGPNARQFF.